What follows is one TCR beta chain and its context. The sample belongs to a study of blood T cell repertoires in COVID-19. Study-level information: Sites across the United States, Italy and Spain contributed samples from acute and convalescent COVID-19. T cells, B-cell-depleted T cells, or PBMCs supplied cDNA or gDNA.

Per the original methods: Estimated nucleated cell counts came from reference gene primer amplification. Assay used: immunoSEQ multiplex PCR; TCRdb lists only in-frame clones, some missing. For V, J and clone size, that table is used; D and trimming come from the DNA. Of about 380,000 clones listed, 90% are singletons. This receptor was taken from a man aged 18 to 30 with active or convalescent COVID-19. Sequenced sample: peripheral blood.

DNA for the CDR3: TGCGCCAGCAGCTTGTCAGGGGGCGATCAGCCCCAGCATTTT. This codes for CASSLSGGDQPQHF. The chain carries TRBV5-1 and TRBJ1-5; 8 bases fit TRBD1. J was trimmed by 5 bases and V by 1 base; bases with no gene match: 2. Per germline, CDR1 SGHRS and CDR2 YFSETQ. CDR3 size: 14 residues. The full variable domain, with the rest looked up from reference TRBV5-1 and TRBJ1-5, is KAGVTQTPRYLIKTRGQQVTLSCSPISGHRSVSWYQQTPGQGLQFLFEYFSETQRNKGNFPGRFSGRQFSNSRSEMNVSTLELGDSALYLCASSLSGGDQPQHFGDGTRLSIL.